This T cell receptor (beta chain) was obtained from a study of shared clonotypes between healthy human individuals (TCRdb year 2020). Background on the whole study: The cohort comprised two women and a few men aged 18 to 49 years. For each donor, three plates each were used for CD4 naive and CD4 memory, two plates were used for CD8 naive, and one plate was used for CD8 memory. Between about 0.8 and 9.5 billion PBMCs per donor were obtained by leukapheresis. Libraries were prepared and TCR repertoires were sequenced by different laboratories using diverse techniques, in order to increase sequencing depth and limit assay-specific biases. To estimate repertoire size and how much clonotype sharing occurs between individuals, the study deeply sequenced the blood TCR repertoires of several healthy adults. Results the study describes overall, beyond this receptor: Because the study included only a small number of donors, the genetic and exposure-history diversity represented was limited. Pairwise subsampling led to the expectation that sequencing depth would affect the degree of clonotype sharing among donors. Naive subsets generally had larger estimated clonotype richness than memory subsets. Higher generation probabilities were observed for clonotypes shared by all four sorted-subset donors than for non-shared clonotypes. Incomplete sequencing was indicated by rarefaction of sorted-subset datasets, despite the large sequencing depth. Sharing across several donors was observed for around 5% of naive CD4, 3% to 4% of naive CD8, 2.3% of memory CD4, and less than 0.45% of memory CD8 clonotypes. Sampling was limited to blood, and TCR repertoires in tissue likely differ from TCR repertoires in blood.

With regard to this clone: The specificity of this receptor is unknown. Base qualities were left out, and no much larger clone turns up one base away.

From the cysteine up to the phenylalanine, the CDR3 has a length of 18 residues. Kept here is only the CDR3 DNA, which spans 54 bases and is read in frame from base 1. For this chain, trimming is 3 bases at the V end and 3 bases at the J end, and the number of junction bases without a gene match is 10. The CDR1 and CDR2 encoded by the germline V gene are SGHTA and FQGNSA. Healthy HIV-negative adults with no recently reported acute infections or vaccinations were included as donors. Every donor was a Caucasian adult living in Nashville, Tennessee, USA. CD4+ T cells were enriched by magnetic negative selection; naive cells were then positively selected on CD45RA, and the negative fraction formed the memory subset. Blood was obtained by leukapheresis, after which PBMCs were separated by Ficoll-Histopaque density gradient centrifugation and cryopreserved in liquid nitrogen vapor phase. Analytical flow cytometry was used to check the purity and quantity of each magnetically sorted T cell population. Each sorted fraction had its genomic DNA isolated and then quantified by UV absorbance on a Nanodrop 2000c.

Using the deep immunoSEQ assay, TCR CDR3 regions were amplified from genomic DNA by multiplex PCR. For each cell subset, the extracted genomic DNA was distributed evenly across all wells of several immunoSEQ 96-well plates, and each plate served as one replicate. Each replicate PCR for sorted subsets received 150 to 250 ng genomic DNA, equal to 28,000 or so T cell genomes. Purified libraries were measured with a Qubit 3.0 fluorometer, size-checked on a Bioanalyzer 2100, and measured again with the KAPA Library Quantification kit. Each immunoSEQ 96-well plate was sequenced on its own single-read 150-cycle Illumina NextSeq 550 flow cell. From the authors' description of their analysis: Because the immunoSEQ output held only junctional sequences and lacked quality scores, the filtering could not match the filtering applied to full-length reads. To assign V/J genes and CDR3, sequences were annotated using PyIR, a Python wrapper for IgBLAST v1.9, with IMGT germline references. Reads were filtered out if the reads had weak V/J assignments (E-value above 1e-6), no CDR3, stop codons, out-of-frame junctions, or ambiguous translated residues. V3J clonotypes were defined as sequences sharing the same inferred V gene, J gene, and CDR3 amino acid sequence. Percentage overlap between repertoires was computed as shared unique clonotypes divided by the size of the smaller repertoire. RTK rarefaction, the Chao1 estimator, and Recon v2.1 estimates of unobserved clonotypes were used to assess repertoire richness. Generation probabilities for all TCRbeta clonotypes obtained by the gDNA method from a handful of donors were computed using OLGA. TCRdb took over this immuneACCESS table, retaining in-frame rearrangements with V and J assigned. Such tables are incomplete; in checked studies, under half of the missing clones stem from an unresolved V gene, and the remainder is unexplained. That table is the source of V, J and clone size, and D and trimming were worked out from the DNA. For this sample there are more than 1,200,000 clones; just under 99% appear just once. The ten largest clonotypes hold approximately 0.4% of the sample.

Recombination connected TRBV7-2 to TRBJ2-1; 11 junctional bases match TRBD2. This TCR came from a man aged 30-40 years in good health. Source material: naive CD4+ T cells sorted from blood. Sample cell subset or site, as interpreted from the label and publication: CD45RA+ positively selected. CDR3 reads: CASSFQLAGVRIYNEQFF. The nucleotides are TGTGCCAGCAGCTTCCAACTAGCGGGAGTTAGGATCTACAATGAGCAGTTCTTC. Where the CDR3 stops, the reference TRBV7-2 and TRBJ2-1 genes take over; the full variable domain is GAGVSQSPSNKVTEKGKDVELRCDPISGHTALYWYRQSLGQGLEFLIYFQGNSAPDKSGLPSDRFSAERTGGSVSTLTIQRTQQEDSAVYLCASSFQLAGVRIYNEQFFGPGTRLTVL.